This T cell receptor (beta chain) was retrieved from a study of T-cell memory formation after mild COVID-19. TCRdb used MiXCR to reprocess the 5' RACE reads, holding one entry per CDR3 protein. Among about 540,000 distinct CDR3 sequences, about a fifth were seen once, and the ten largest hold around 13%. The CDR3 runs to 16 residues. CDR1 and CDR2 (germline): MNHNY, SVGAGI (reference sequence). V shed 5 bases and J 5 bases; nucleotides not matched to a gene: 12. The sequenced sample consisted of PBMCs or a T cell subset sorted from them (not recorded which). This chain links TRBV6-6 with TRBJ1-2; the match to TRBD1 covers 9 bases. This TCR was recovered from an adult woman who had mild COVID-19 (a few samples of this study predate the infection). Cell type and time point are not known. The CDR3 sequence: CASSGGQGSSLYGYTF. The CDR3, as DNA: TGTGCCAGCAGTGGGGGACAGGGAAGTAGTTTATATGGCTACACCTTC.